This entry lists 3 T cell receptor beta chains sequenced from one sample in a study of cytomegalovirus exposure and HLA in healthy donors. Amplification used 60 Vbeta primers and 13 Jbeta primers. The protocol was immunoSEQ multiplex PCR, while the TCRdb copy is restricted to in-frame clones and leaves out a portion. The data show over 55,000 clones, 80% to 90% seen once. Sequenced input: PBMCs. The receptors shown here come from a woman aged 25 to 39 in good health and CMV-seropositive.

CDR3: CASSLSGGDTEAFF. CDR3 bases: TGTGCCAGCAGCTTATCTGGAGGGGACACTGAAGCTTTCTTT. This sequence joins TRBV7-9 and TRBJ1-1, with D perhaps TRBD1 (5 bases). The CDR3 has 14 residues. Germline V lookup: CDR1 SEHNR, CDR2 FQNEAQ (reference sequence). V lost 2 bases and J 3 bases, leaving 10 bases between the germline ends. Full variable domain (missing parts from reference TRBV7-9 and TRBJ1-1): DTGVSQNPRHKITKRGQNVTFRCDPISEHNRLYWYRQTLGQGPEFLTYFQNEAQLEKSRLLSDRFSAERPKGSFSTLEIQRTEQGDSAMYLCASSLSGGDTEAFFGQGTRLTVV.

The J gene is TRBJ2-2, the V gene TRBV7-6; 16 nucleotides line up with TRBD2. Germline assignment: CDR1 SGHVS and CDR2 FNYEAQ. The V segment lost 3 bases and the J segment 4 bases; nucleotides outside the gene matches: 2. The CDR3 length is 17 residues. In nucleotides, the CDR3 is TGTGCCAGCAGCTTCGGGACTAGCGGGAGGGGCACCGGGGAGCTGTTTTTT. This gives the protein CASSFGTSGRGTGELFF.

In this sample, this clone turned up once. The chain joins TRBV10-2 to TRBJ2-1; 9 nucleotides agree with TRBD2. Trimming removed 7 bases from V and 4 bases from J; junction bases left unmatched: 11. The length of the CDR3 is 16 residues. CDR1 and CDR2 from the germline V gene are WSHSY and SAAADI. The CDR3 protein is CASNRGTSHRYNEQFF. The CDR3 nucleotides are TGCGCCAGCAATCGCGGGACTAGCCACCGATACAATGAGCAGTTCTTC.